These T cell receptor beta chains were read from a single sample in a study of blood T cell repertoires in COVID-19. The protocol was immunoSEQ multiplex PCR, while the TCRdb copy is restricted to in-frame clones and leaves out a portion. Altogether nearly 60,000 clones are present, 85% being singletons, with the ten largest covering approximately 5%. The specimen sequenced was peripheral blood. The source is a man in his forties with active COVID-19. The CDR3 runs from the conserved cysteine through the conserved F or W.

TRBV7-3,CASSPLAGGTDTQYF
TRBV28,CASSLMSGGMNTEAFF
TRBV5-6,CASSLWGQEQYF
TRBV11-2,CASSLTPGQSKETQYF
TRBV2,CASRSQGYTDTQYF
TRBV19,CASSTDRGRVAQYF
TRBV30,CAWRLAGGYDGYTF
TRBV6-4,CARNRSVSYEQYF
TRBV2,CASSEWANTEAFF
TRBV7-9,CASSPAGGSETQYF
TRBV7-3,CASSFGRGVHEQFF
TRBV30,CAWRRPARDEQFF
TRBV4-2,CASSQVRGGTSYNEQFF
TRBV7-2,CASSLVPFSYEQYF
TRBV11-2,CASSPSSDWVSYNEQFF
TRBV9,CASSVSGRATEAFF
TRBV5-1,CASRAAGGHNEQFF